This TCR beta chain was captured in a study of T cells in Graves' hyperthyroidism and ophthalmopathy (dated by TCRdb to the late 2010s). A note on the overall study: Peripheral blood was sampled at the time of initial diagnosis, prior to any treatment. The approximately 100 discovery patients were randomly divided into training and test sets at a 7:3 ratio. Prospective prediction of ophthalmopathy was tested in an independent validation cohort of about 19 hyperthyroidism patients and some 17 patients who later progressed to ophthalmopathy. Thyroid tissue and blood T-cell repertoires from over 5 Graves' hyperthyroidism patients were also compared in the study. TCR V-J signatures able to tell the groups apart were searched for in a discovery cohort of 90 to 100 patients, of whom 40 to 45 had Graves' ophthalmopathy and 55 to 60 had stable Graves' hyperthyroidism. After blood sampling, hyperthyroidism patients were treated with methimazole at a starting dose of 30 mg daily, and ophthalmopathy patients were treated with high-dose intravenous methylprednisolone. The paper describes TCR Vbeta CDR3 sequencing of 135 peripheral blood samples, made up of some 42 ophthalmopathy patients, 70 to 75 hyperthyroidism patients and about 17 progressor patients. Findings and caveats that apply to the study as a whole: A model built on a 13 V-J signature distinguished ophthalmopathy from stable hyperthyroidism, reaching roughly 88% sensitivity and about 81% specificity in cross-validation and 80%/75% in testing. No statistical method was used to set the sample size in advance, and investigators knew the group allocation. In validation, the model predicted progression to ophthalmopathy a median of about 6.8 months before onset, with about 71% sensitivity and 72.22% specificity. Most expanded thyroid clonotypes (frequency above 0.001) were also found in blood, which suggests that blood repertoires may mirror thyroid immune responses.

The hyperthyroidism patients were between 18 and 65 years old and newly diagnosed, with a disease duration of less than 2 months. Patients with uncontrolled infections, other autoimmune diseases, pregnancy or lactation were excluded. Diagnoses were based on clinical symptoms, serum thyroxine and TRAb, thyroid ultrasound and orbital computed tomography. For progressor patients, blood was drawn at the first diagnosis of hyperthyroidism, before any ophthalmopathy symptoms had appeared. PBMCs were isolated from about 10 ml of fresh peripheral blood by Ficoll-Paque density gradient centrifugation. Patients classed as progressors first received a Graves' hyperthyroidism diagnosis and then went on to develop ophthalmopathy during follow-up. Trizol reagent was used to extract total RNA, and RNA quality was then checked on an Agilent 2100 Bioanalyzer. In this sample, this clonotype turned up a few times. It lacks a known antigen. The sample holds no much larger clone one base away, and base qualities are not on file.

Trimming at the junction amounts to 4 bases on V and 1 base on J, and the germline ends lie 4 bases apart. Including cysteine and phenylalanine, the CDR3 has 12 amino acids. The sequence is cut down to CDR3 DNA, 36 bases in frame from base 1. CDR1 and CDR2 are read off the germline V gene as SQVTM and ANQGSEA. The TCR beta CDR3 regions were amplified from the RNA transcripts. The first round of RT-PCR for the TCR CDR3 was performed with the HTBI primer set and the Qiagen OneStep RT-PCR kit. Libraries were constructed in a second round of multiplex PCR, after which size selection and purification were performed. The libraries were sequenced on an Illumina HiSeq2000 using paired-end 100 bp reads. On the study's bioinformatics: Raw data were processed with SOAPnuke, discarding reads with adapters, uncalled bases, mean Phred below 15, or no exact constant-primer or identifier match. COPE v1.2.5 was used to merge the high-quality paired reads, and each unique nucleotide sequence was defined as a clonotype. MiTCR v1.1 was used to align the clonotypes against IMGT TRBV, TRBD and TRBJ reference segments. The analysis was restricted to V-J combinations with a frequency above 0.0001, which together covered 99% to 99.2% of the repertoires. A TCS score was defined as the ratio of F50 (clonal expansion) to E x V (chaos), with BLOSUM62-based TCRdist applied between CDR3 peptides within each V-J. Welch's t-statistics and random forest reduced roughly 540 V-J features to fewer than 15, which were used in a naive Bayes classifier (R e1071). TCRdb trimmed the raw reads at Q25, called clones with MiXCR and kept productive beta chains. All rows with the same CDR3 protein become a single entry with the most common DNA and genes. These V and J calls derive from TCRdb rather than the authors' analysis. For this sample the table gives about 720,000 distinct CDR3 sequences, of which around 19% were detected only once. The top ten clones comprise around 15% of the sample.

The clonotype was recovered from a woman between 50 and 59 years old with Graves' hyperthyroidism that later progressed to Graves' ophthalmopathy. This chain joins TRBV29-1 to TRBJ2-2, with the D segment identity uncertain. The sample comprised blood. For the CDR3, the sequence is CSVVGNTGELFF. The base sequence is TGCAGCGTTGTAGGGAACACCGGGGAGCTGTTTTTT.